Listed below are T cell receptor beta chains from one sample, sequenced in a study of T cell responses to AZD1222 COVID-19 vaccine. Some clones are missing from TCRdb's copy, which holds only in-frame ones; the method was immunoSEQ multiplex PCR. The sample includes approximately 82,000 clones, 90% of them seen just once. The starting material was peripheral blood, obtained on day 0 of AZD1222 vaccination. The receptors here all came from an adult in good health. Both conserved end residues are part of each CDR3. A D gene is named only where the DNA matches it firmly. Only some rows state a clone size, as once, few, many or a class for expanded clones.

d_gene: -
j_gene: TRBJ1-5
v_gene: TRBV28
abundance: -
CDR3aa: CASSLSRNSNQPQHF
CDR3nt: TGTGCCAGCAGTTTAAGCAGGAATAGCAATCAGCCCCAGCATTTT

d_gene: -
j_gene: TRBJ1-6
v_gene: TRBV5-1
abundance: -
CDR3aa: CASSQDPGVSPLHF
CDR3nt: TGCGCCAGCAGCCAGGACCCAGGGGTGTCACCCCTCCACTTT

d_gene: TRBD1
j_gene: TRBJ2-1
v_gene: TRBV6-5
abundance: -
CDR3aa: CASRKTGGRFNEQFF
CDR3nt: TGTGCCAGCAGAAAAACAGGGGGAAGATTCAATGAGCAGTTCTTC

d_gene: -
j_gene: TRBJ2-1
v_gene: TRBV28
abundance: -
CDR3aa: CASVSAHQSSYNEQFF
CDR3nt: TGTGCCAGCGTATCAGCCCACCAGAGCTCCTACAATGAGCAGTTCTTC

d_gene: -
j_gene: TRBJ1-5
v_gene: TRBV27
abundance: -
CDR3aa: CASSPLRAGVNQPQHF
CDR3nt: TGTGCCAGCAGTCCCCTTAGGGCAGGGGTAAACCAGCCCCAGCATTTT

d_gene: TRBD2
j_gene: TRBJ2-7
v_gene: TRBV28
abundance: -
CDR3aa: CAGRAGGSYEQYF
CDR3nt: TGTGCCGGACGAGCGGGGGGCTCCTACGAGCAGTACTTC

d_gene: TRBD1
j_gene: TRBJ1-4
v_gene: TRBV2
abundance: -
CDR3aa: CASSGGTGWGEKLFF
CDR3nt: TGTGCCAGCAGTGGAGGGACAGGGTGGGGTGAAAAACTGTTTTTT

d_gene: -
j_gene: TRBJ2-1
v_gene: TRBV6-5
abundance: -
CDR3aa: CASTETYPPYNEQFF
CDR3nt: TGTGCCAGCACCGAGACCTATCCACCCTACAATGAGCAGTTCTTC

d_gene: TRBD2
j_gene: TRBJ2-3
v_gene: TRBV28
abundance: -
CDR3aa: CASETLAGGTDTQYF
CDR3nt: TGTGCCAGCGAAACCCTAGCGGGGGGCACAGATACGCAGTATTTT

d_gene: -
j_gene: TRBJ1-1
v_gene: TRBV29-1
abundance: -
CDR3aa: CSVVLRAWNTEAFF
CDR3nt: TGCAGCGTTGTTCTTAGGGCATGGAACACTGAAGCTTTCTTT

d_gene: -
j_gene: TRBJ1-1
v_gene: TRBV15
abundance: -
CDR3aa: CATSRDPGSPAFF
CDR3nt: TGTGCCACCAGCAGAGATCCGGGGTCTCCAGCTTTCTTT

d_gene: TRBD1
j_gene: TRBJ2-5
v_gene: TRBV9
abundance: -
CDR3aa: CASSDRQGTQETQYF
CDR3nt: TGTGCCAGCAGCGACCGACAGGGGACTCAAGAGACCCAGTACTTC

d_gene: -
j_gene: TRBJ1-5
v_gene: TRBV6-6
abundance: -
CDR3aa: CASSYPPQPQHF
CDR3nt: TGTGCCAGCAGTTACCCCCCGCAGCCCCAGCATTTT

d_gene: -
j_gene: TRBJ2-3
v_gene: TRBV24-1
abundance: -
CDR3aa: CATSDTRTGTDTQYF
CDR3nt: TGTGCCACCAGTGATACGCGAACAGGGACAGATACGCAGTATTTT

d_gene: -
j_gene: TRBJ2-3
v_gene: TRBV7-2
abundance: -
CDR3aa: CASSPWDTQYF
CDR3nt: TGTGCCAGCAGCCCCTGGGATACGCAGTATTTT

d_gene: TRBD1
j_gene: TRBJ1-5
v_gene: TRBV18
abundance: -
CDR3aa: CASSPTGAAQPQHF
CDR3nt: TGTGCCAGCTCACCCACAGGGGCTGCTCAGCCCCAGCATTTT

d_gene: TRBD1
j_gene: TRBJ1-6
v_gene: TRBV27
abundance: -
CDR3aa: CASSPWTGSGSYNSPLHF
CDR3nt: TGTGCCAGCAGTCCATGGACAGGGTCGGGCTCCTATAATTCACCCCTCCACTTT

d_gene: -
j_gene: TRBJ1-4
v_gene: TRBV19
abundance: -
CDR3aa: CASRYRARGGEKLFF
CDR3nt: TGTGCCAGTAGGTATCGGGCCAGAGGAGGTGAAAAACTGTTTTTT

d_gene: -
j_gene: TRBJ1-1
v_gene: TRBV7-9
abundance: -
CDR3aa: CASSLGAENTEAFF
CDR3nt: TGTGCCAGCAGCTTAGGGGCAGAGAACACTGAAGCTTTCTTT

d_gene: -
j_gene: TRBJ1-3
v_gene: TRBV18
abundance: -
CDR3aa: CASSPESSGNTIYF
CDR3nt: TGTGCCAGCTCACCCGAGAGCTCTGGAAACACCATATATTTT

d_gene: -
j_gene: TRBJ1-4
v_gene: TRBV5-1
abundance: -
CDR3aa: CASSFSDPNEKLFF
CDR3nt: TGCGCCAGCAGCTTCTCGGACCCAAATGAAAAACTGTTTTTT

d_gene: -
j_gene: TRBJ2-1
v_gene: TRBV9
abundance: once
CDR3aa: CASSRLGGEQFF
CDR3nt: TGTGCCAGCAGCAGGTTGGGGGGTGAGCAGTTCTTC

d_gene: TRBD2
j_gene: TRBJ2-7
v_gene: TRBV15
abundance: once
CDR3aa: CATSDLTSGTYEQYF
CDR3nt: TGTGCCACCAGCGATTTGACTAGCGGGACCTACGAGCAGTACTTC